These T cell receptor beta chains were read from a single sample in a study of T cell responses to AZD1222 COVID-19 vaccine. Sequencing was performed with immunoSEQ multiplex PCR; in TCRdb, only in-frame clones are kept and a portion is missing. The sample comprises approximately 73,000 clones, roughly four fifths of which are singletons, and 2.9% rests with the top ten. This sample comprised peripheral blood, obtained on day 0 of AZD1222 vaccination. The receptor source for this set is an adult in good health. Both conserved end residues are part of each CDR3. The D gene is left open where the match is weak. Clone size is stated in some rows and not others, as once, few, many or a class when expanded.

j_call,v_call,clone_size,d_call,cdr3_nt,cdr3_aa
TRBJ1-2,TRBV2,NA,NA,TGTGCCAGCAGTGAGGACAGCGAAATGAGCTTC,CASSEDSEMSF
TRBJ2-1,TRBV9,NA,NA,TGTGCCAGCAGCAGCCGCGGGGACAATGAGCAGTTCTTC,CASSSRGDNEQFF
TRBJ1-1,TRBV30,few,NA,TGTGCCTGGAGTGCCCGGGGTGGGAACACTGAAGCTTTCTTT,CAWSARGGNTEAFF
TRBJ1-4,TRBV7-2,NA,NA,TGTGCCAGCAGCTTAAATTTGGCACCTACTAATGAAAAACTGTTTTTT,CASSLNLAPTNEKLFF
TRBJ1-1,TRBV7-7,NA,NA,TGTGCCAGCAGCCAGGGACAGAACACTGAAGCTTTCTTT,CASSQGQNTEAFF
TRBJ1-2,TRBV5-4,NA,TRBD1,TGTGCCAGCAGCTTAGACAGGGGAAATAACTATGGCTACACCTTC,CASSLDRGNNYGYTF
TRBJ1-4,TRBV3-1/TRBV3-2,NA,NA,TGTGCCAGCAGCCGTTTGAGGGACTCCCAGGAAAAACTGTTTTTT,CASSRLRDSQEKLFF
TRBJ2-3,TRBV5-1,NA,NA,TGCGCCAGCAGCTTATCCGGGGGCGGCACAGATACGCAGTATTTT,CASSLSGGGTDTQYF
TRBJ1-5,TRBV10-3,NA,NA,TGTGCCATCAGTGGGTCCAATCAGCCCCAGCATTTT,CAISGSNQPQHF
TRBJ1-1,TRBV6-2/TRBV6-3,NA,TRBD1,TGTGCCAGCAGTTACTTTGACAGGGGAAGCACTGAAGCTTTCTTT,CASSYFDRGSTEAFF
TRBJ1-2,TRBV11-2,NA,NA,TGTGCCAGCAGCTCCAAAGATTTGGCAAATAATGGCTACACCTTC,CASSSKDLANNGYTF
TRBJ2-4,TRBV5-6,NA,NA,TGTGCCAGCAGCTTCTCGCAGGGTGGCAAAAACATTCAGTACTTC,CASSFSQGGKNIQYF
TRBJ2-7,TRBV5-6,few,NA,TGTGCCAGCAGCTTGGAGGGAGGAGACGAGCAGTACTTC,CASSLEGGDEQYF
TRBJ2-7,TRBV18,NA,NA,TGTGCCAGCTCACCCGCGGCCGGGAGAGGGGGGGAGCAGTACTTC,CASSPAAGRGGEQYF
TRBJ1-1,TRBV18,NA,TRBD1,TGTGCCAGCTCACCACGGACAGGGGGTAGGAACACTGAAGCTTTCTTT,CASSPRTGGRNTEAFF
TRBJ2-2,TRBV7-2,few,TRBD2,TGTGCCAGCAGCCCTCGGGAGGAGGCCGGGGAGCTGTTTTTT,CASSPREEAGELFF
TRBJ1-6,TRBV6-2/TRBV6-3,NA,TRBD1,TGTGCCAGCAGTTACTGGGAGGGGGCAAGGAATTCACCCCTCCACTTT,CASSYWEGARNSPLHF
TRBJ1-1,TRBV7-2,few,NA,TGTGCCAGCAGCTTAATCAAGTCCGTTGAAGCTTTCTTT,CASSLIKSVEAFF
TRBJ2-2,TRBV19,NA,NA,TGTGCCAGTAGTATAGAATCGGTTGGTCCGAACACCGGGGAGCTGTTTTTT,CASSIESVGPNTGELFF
TRBJ1-5,TRBV15,medium-sized,TRBD1,TGTGCCACCAGCAGAGCGACAGGGTGGAAGGAGAAAGGTCAGCCCCAGCATTTT,CATSRATGWKEKGQPQHF
TRBJ1-5,TRBV15,NA,NA,TGTGCCACCAGCAGAGATGTGGCCAGGGACGATCAGCCCCAGCATTTT,CATSRDVARDDQPQHF
TRBJ2-1,TRBV6-2/TRBV6-3,NA,TRBD1,TGTGCCAGCAGTTTCCTCCCGGGACAGGGAAGCTACAATGAGCAGTTCTTC,CASSFLPGQGSYNEQFF
TRBJ2-7,TRBV5-8,once,NA,TGTGCCAGCAGCTGGGGGAACGTGGGGGGTTACGAGCAGTACTTC,CASSWGNVGGYEQYF
TRBJ1-5,TRBV7-2,NA,NA,TGTGCCAGCAGCCCGGGAGTGGCGGGGCCCCAGCATTTT,CASSPGVAGPQHF
TRBJ2-1,TRBV7-2,NA,TRBD2,TGTGCCAGCAGCTTAGGTGGACTAGCGGACAATGAGCAGTTCTTC,CASSLGGLADNEQFF
TRBJ2-5,TRBV6-5,NA,NA,TGTGCCAGCACCCAGCTAATCCAAGAGACCCAGTACTTC,CASTQLIQETQYF
TRBJ1-1,TRBV2,NA,NA,TGTGCCAGCACCGAAGGCGGGCAACCTTTCTTT,CASTEGGQPFF
TRBJ2-7,TRBV6-5,NA,NA,TGTGCCAGCAGTTACCATGTCAGGGCGGGACCCTACGAGCAGTACTTC,CASSYHVRAGPYEQYF
TRBJ1-6,TRBV6-5,NA,NA,TGTGCCACCGTCGCCAGATGGGGTAGGACACCCCTCCACTTT,CATVARWGRTPLHF
TRBJ1-5,TRBV21-1,NA,NA,TGTGCCAGGGACAGGGAGAGCAATCAGCCCCAGCATTTT,CARDRESNQPQHF